One sample yielded the 8 T cell receptor beta chains listed below, sequenced in a study of CD8 T cells in Susac syndrome. With random hexamers, reverse transcription was performed on roughly 0.5 to 1 ug of RNA. TCRdb used MiXCR to reprocess the immunoSEQ multiplex PCR reads, holding one entry per CDR3 protein. The data contain 250,000 to 300,000 distinct CDR3 sequences, about 89% of them singletons. The sample comprised CD8+ T cells from PBMCs. These receptors all stem from a human donor with multiple sclerosis.

The V call is TRBV15, the J call TRBJ2-3; 7 nucleotides line up with TRBD1. The CDR3 extends over 15 amino acids. The J segment lost 2 bases and the V segment lost 4 bases, leaving 6 bases of the junction unmatched. Germline V gives CDR1 LNHNV, CDR2 YYDKDF (reference sequence). CDR3 loop: CATSNRDSHTDTQYF. CDR3 in DNA: TGTGCCACCAGCAACCGGGACAGCCACACAGATACGCAGTATTTT.

The chain couples TRBV11-2 to TRBJ2-7; D not certain. Trimming took off 1 base at V and 4 bases at J, with 5 bases between the two ends. The CDR3 runs 12 residues. Germline assignment: CDR1 SGHAT and CDR2 FQNNGV. CDR3 nucleotides: TGTGCCAGCAGCTTAGGGGAATACGAGCAGTACTTC. Residues: CASSLGEYEQYF.

This chain uses TRBV24-1 with TRBJ2-2; TRBD1 might be the D (5 bases). CDR1 is KGHDR and CDR2 is SFDVKD in the germline V gene. The CDR3 covers 17 residues. V was clipped by 3 bases and J by 0 bases, with 13 bases between them. The CDR3: CATSDARQLANTGELFF. CDR3 coding DNA: TGTGCCACCAGTGATGCGAGACAGCTCGCGAACACCGGGGAGCTGTTTTTT.

This clonotype was found once. V gene TRBV9 combines with J gene TRBJ1-2; TRBD1 matches 8 bases. This CDR3 is 16 amino acids long. In germline, CDR1 is SGDLS, CDR2 YYNGEE. After removal of 3 bases from V and 5 bases from J, the junction contained 12 bases not matched to a gene. Here the CDR3 reads CASSAQTGANLYGYTF. CDR3 sequence (DNA): TGTGCCAGCAGCGCTCAGACAGGGGCCAACCTTTATGGCTACACCTTC.

V gene TRBV7-9 combines with J gene TRBJ2-1; 7 nucleotides align to TRBD1. This CDR3 is 12 amino acids long. The germline V gene has CDR1 SEHNR and CDR2 FQNEAQ (reference sequence). The CDR3 coding sequence is TGTGCAACCGGGACAGCTTACAATGAGCAGTTCTTC. This encodes CATGTAYNEQFF.

This clonotype appeared a single time. This chain joins TRBV2 and TRBJ2-1, with 10 positions matching TRBD2. After removal of 0 bases from V and 4 bases from J, the junction contained 3 bases not matched to a gene. Germline V CDR1 and CDR2: SNHLY, FYNNEI. There are 16 residues in the CDR3. CDR3 sequence (DNA): TGTGCCAGCAGTGAAGCTAGCGGGGGGTTTTACAATGAGCAGTTCTTC. Protein sequence: CASSEASGGFYNEQFF.

The rearrangement links TRBV9 to TRBJ1-4, with D tentatively TRBD1 (6 bases). Germline values: CDR1 SGDLS, CDR2 YYNGEE. V was clipped by 4 bases and J by 7 bases, with 14 bases between them. CDR3 size: 14 residues. For the CDR3, the DNA is TGTGCCAGCAGCCACGGGACATACCCTGAAAAACTGTTTTTT. This gives the protein CASSHGTYPEKLFF.

The gene calls are TRBV4-3 and TRBJ1-1; D is unclear. Deletions cut 0 bases from V and 3 bases from J, with 14 bases between. The length of the CDR3 is 16 residues. CDR1 is LGHNA and CDR2 is YSLEER in the germline V gene. The CDR3: CASSQELGSWDTEAFF. The CDR3 DNA sequence: TGCGCCAGCAGCCAAGAGCTTGGTTCCTGGGACACTGAAGCTTTCTTT.